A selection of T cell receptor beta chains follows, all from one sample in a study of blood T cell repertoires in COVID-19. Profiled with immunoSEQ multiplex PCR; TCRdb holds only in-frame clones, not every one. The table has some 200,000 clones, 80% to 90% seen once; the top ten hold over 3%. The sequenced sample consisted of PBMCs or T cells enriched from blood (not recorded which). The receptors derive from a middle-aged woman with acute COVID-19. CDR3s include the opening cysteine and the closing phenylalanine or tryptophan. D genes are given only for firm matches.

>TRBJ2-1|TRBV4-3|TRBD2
CASSQWATGLAEYNEQFF
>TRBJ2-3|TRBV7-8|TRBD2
CASSLSGGARADTQYF
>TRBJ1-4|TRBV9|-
CASSGGGPNEKLFF
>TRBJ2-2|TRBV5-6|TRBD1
CASSLVLAGGYTGELFF
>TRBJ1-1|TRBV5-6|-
CASSLDGGNTEAFF
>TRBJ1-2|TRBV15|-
CATSSVRDYGYTF
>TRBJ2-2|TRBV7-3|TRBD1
CASSITGAGELFF
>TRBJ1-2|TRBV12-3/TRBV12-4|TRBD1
CASSQQGNYGYTF
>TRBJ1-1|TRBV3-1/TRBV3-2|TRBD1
CASSLHRGQGNTEAFF
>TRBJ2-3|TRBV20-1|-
CSAIVADTQYF
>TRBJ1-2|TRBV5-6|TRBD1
CASSSGQGRFGYTF
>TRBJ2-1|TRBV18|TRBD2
CASSPQGAGVGNEQFF
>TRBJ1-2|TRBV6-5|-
CASSQYREDGYTF
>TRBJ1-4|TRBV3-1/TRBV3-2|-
CASSRQATGEKLFF
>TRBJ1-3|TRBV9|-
CASSVAGRRGPGNTIYF
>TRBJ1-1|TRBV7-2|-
CASSLGLGNTEAFF
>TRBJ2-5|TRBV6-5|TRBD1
CASSGQGAGETQYF